There are a few counts of the clone carrying this TCR beta chain. Antigen unknown. CDR1 and CDR2 (germline): SGHNT, YYREEE (reference sequence). Trimming cost V 4 bases and J 1 base, with 9 bases left between them. The CDR3 contains 14 residues. Time point of the sample: persistent/refractory GD, antithyroid drugs over 5 years with positive TRAb. PBMC RNA served as the TCR library source. Patients of an endocrinology department in Xi'an, China, were included. These data belong to a study of regulatory T cells in long-lasting Graves disease. As for the study in general: The term persistent Graves' disease signified upward of 5 years on antithyroid drugs with positive TSH receptor antibodies.

Study results and limitations: Graves' patients with persistent disease showed TCR diversity lower than patients newly diagnosed.

Arm-PCR of CDR3 regions and iRepertoire HTBI primers were the basis on which TCR beta libraries were built. MiXCR, applied by TCRdb to the multiplex PCR reads, yields one record per CDR3 protein. The data show about 290,000 distinct CDR3 sequences, 20% to 25% seen once. The starting material was peripheral blood mononuclear cells (PBMCs), obtained when the disease was refractory, from a patient treated with antithyroid drugs. The rearrangement links TRBV5-4 to TRBJ2-1; D is unclear. The sequence was obtained from a female donor with Graves disease. This CDR3 reads CASSRPESYNEQFF. The CDR3 nucleotides are TGTGCCAGCAGCCGGCCGGAGTCCTACAATGAGCAGTTCTTC.